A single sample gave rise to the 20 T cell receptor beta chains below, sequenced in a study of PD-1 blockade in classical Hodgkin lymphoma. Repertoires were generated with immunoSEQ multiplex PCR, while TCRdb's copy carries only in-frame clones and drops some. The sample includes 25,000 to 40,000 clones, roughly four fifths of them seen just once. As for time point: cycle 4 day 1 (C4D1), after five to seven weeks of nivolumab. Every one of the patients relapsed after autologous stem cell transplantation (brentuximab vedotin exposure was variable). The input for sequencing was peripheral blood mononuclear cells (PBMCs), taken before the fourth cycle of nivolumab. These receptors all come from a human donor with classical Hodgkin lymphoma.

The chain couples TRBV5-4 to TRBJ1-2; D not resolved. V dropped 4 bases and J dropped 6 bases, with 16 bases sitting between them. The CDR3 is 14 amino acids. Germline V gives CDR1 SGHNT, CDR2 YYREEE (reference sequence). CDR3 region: CASSIPEGYDGYTF. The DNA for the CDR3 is TGTGCCAGCAGCATTCCGGAGGGATACGATGGCTACACCTTC.

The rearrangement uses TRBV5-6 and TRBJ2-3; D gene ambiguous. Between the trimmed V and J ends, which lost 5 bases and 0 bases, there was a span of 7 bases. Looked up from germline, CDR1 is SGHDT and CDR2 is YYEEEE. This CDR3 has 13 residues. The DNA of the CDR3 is TGTGCCAGCAGGACGGTTAGCACAGATACGCAGTATTTT. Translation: CASRTVSTDTQYF.

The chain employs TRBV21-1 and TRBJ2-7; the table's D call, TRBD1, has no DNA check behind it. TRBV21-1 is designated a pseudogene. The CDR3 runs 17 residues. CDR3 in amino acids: CASSPGGQDPGIYEQYV. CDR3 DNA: TGTGCCAGCAGCCCAGGCGGACAGGACCCTGGGATATACGAGCAGTACGTC.

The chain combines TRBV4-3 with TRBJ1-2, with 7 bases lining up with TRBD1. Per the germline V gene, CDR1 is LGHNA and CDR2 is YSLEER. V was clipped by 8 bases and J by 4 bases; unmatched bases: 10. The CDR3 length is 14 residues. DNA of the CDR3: TGCGCCAGCGCAGTTCAACAGGGGAGCTATGGCTACACCTTC. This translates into CASAVQQGSYGYTF.

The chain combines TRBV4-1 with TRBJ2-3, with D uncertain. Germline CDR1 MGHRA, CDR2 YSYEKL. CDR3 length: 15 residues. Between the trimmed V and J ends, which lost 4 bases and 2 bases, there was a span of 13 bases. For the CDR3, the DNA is TGCGCCAGCAGCCTCGGTGAGGCCCCCACAGATACGCAGTATTTT. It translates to CASSLGEAPTDTQYF.

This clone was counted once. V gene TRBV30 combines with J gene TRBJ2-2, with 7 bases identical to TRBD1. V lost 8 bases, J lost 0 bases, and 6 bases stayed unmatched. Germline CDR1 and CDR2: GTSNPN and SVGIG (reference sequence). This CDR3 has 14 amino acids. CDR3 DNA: TGTGCCGGGCTAACAGGGGCGAACACCGGGGAGCTGTTTTTT. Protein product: CAGLTGANTGELFF.

The CDR3 region is CASREQAGTDTQYF. CDR3 DNA: TGTGCCAGCAGAGAACAGGCCGGCACAGATACGCAGTATTTT. The chain carries TRBV6-6 and TRBJ2-3, with a weak D call TRBD1 (5 bases). Trimming removed 6 bases at V and 1 base at J, with 11 bases between. This CDR3 has 14 amino acids. Germline-derived CDR1 and CDR2 are MNHNY and SVGAGI (reference sequence).

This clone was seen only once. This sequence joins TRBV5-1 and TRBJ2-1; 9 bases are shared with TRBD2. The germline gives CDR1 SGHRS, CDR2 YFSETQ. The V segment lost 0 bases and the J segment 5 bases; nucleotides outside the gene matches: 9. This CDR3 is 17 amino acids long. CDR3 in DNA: TGCGCCAGCAGCTTGGTTTTTTTAGCGGGAGCCGACAATGAGCAGTTCTTC. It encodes CASSLVFLAGADNEQFF. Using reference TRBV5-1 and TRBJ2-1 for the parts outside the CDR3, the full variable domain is KAGVTQTPRYLIKTRGQQVTLSCSPISGHRSVSWYQQTPGQGLQFLFEYFSETQRNKGNFPGRFSGRQFSNSRSEMNVSTLELGDSALYLCASSLVFLAGADNEQFFGPGTRLTVL.

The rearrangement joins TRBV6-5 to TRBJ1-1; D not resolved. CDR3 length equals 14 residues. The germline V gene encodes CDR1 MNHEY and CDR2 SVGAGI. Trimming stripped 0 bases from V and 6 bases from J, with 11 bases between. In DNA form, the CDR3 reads TGTGCCAGCAGTTACTCGCCCCGAAGGGCTGAAGCTTTCTTT. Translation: CASSYSPRRAEAFF.

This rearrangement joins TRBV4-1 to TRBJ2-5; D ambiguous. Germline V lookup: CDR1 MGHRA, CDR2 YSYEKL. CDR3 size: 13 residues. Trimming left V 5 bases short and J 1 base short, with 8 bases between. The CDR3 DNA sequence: TGCGCCAGCAGCAGTGACCGCCAAGAGACCCAGTACTTC. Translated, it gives CASSSDRQETQYF.

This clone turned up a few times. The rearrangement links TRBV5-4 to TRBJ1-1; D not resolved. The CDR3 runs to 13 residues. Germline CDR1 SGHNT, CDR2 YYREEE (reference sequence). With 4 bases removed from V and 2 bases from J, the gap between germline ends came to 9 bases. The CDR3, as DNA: TGTGCCAGCAGCGAAGGGAGTAACACTGAAGCTTTCTTT. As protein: CASSEGSNTEAFF.

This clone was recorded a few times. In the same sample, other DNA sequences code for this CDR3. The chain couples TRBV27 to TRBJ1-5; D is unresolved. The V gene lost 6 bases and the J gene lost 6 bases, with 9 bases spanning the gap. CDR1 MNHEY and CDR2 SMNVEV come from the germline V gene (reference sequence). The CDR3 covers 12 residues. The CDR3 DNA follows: TGTGCCAGCAGCCTTTACGGTCAGCCCCAGCATTTT. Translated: CASSLYGQPQHF.

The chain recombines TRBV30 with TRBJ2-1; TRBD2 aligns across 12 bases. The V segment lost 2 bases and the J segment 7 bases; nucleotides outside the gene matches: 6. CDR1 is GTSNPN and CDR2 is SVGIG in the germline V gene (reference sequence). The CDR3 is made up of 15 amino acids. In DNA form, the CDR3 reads TGTGCCTGGAGTCGGACTAGCGGGGCCTGGAATGAGCAGTTCTTC. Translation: CAWSRTSGAWNEQFF.

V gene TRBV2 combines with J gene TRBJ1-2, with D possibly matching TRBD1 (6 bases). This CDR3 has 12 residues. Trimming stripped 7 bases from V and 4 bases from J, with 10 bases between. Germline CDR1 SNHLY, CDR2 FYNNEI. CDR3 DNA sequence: TGTGCCAGCAAGGGCAGGGGCTATGGCTACACCTTC. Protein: CASKGRGYGYTF.

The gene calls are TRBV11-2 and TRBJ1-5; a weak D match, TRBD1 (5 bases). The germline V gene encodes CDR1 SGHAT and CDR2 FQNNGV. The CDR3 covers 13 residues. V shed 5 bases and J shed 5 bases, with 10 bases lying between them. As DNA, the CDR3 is TGTGCCAGCAGCCCTGACAGAGATCAGCCCCAGCATTTT. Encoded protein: CASSPDRDQPQHF.

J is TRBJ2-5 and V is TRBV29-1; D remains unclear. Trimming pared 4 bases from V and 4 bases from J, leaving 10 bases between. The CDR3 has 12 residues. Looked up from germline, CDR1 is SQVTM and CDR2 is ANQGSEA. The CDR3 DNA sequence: TGCAGCGTTGGATTTGTCCGAGAGACCCAGTACTTC. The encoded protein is CSVGFVRETQYF. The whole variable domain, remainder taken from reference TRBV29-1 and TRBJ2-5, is SAVISQKPSRDICQRGTSLTIQCQVDSQVTMMFWYRQQPGQSLTLIATANQGSEATYESGFVIDKFPISRPNLTFSTLTVSNMSPEDSSIYLCSVGFVRETQYFGPGTRLLVL.

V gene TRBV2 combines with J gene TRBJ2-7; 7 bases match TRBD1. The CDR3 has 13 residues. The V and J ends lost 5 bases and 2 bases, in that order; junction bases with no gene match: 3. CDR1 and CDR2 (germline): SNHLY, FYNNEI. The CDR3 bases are TGTGCCAGCAGTCCGGGACAGACCTACGAGCAGTACTTC. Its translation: CASSPGQTYEQYF. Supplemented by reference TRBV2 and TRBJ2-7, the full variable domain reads EPEVTQTPSHQVTQMGQEVILRCVPISNHLYFYWYRQILGQKVEFLVSFYNNEISEKSEIFDDQFSVERPDGSNFTLKIRSTKLEDSAMYFCASSPGQTYEQYFGPGTRLTVT.

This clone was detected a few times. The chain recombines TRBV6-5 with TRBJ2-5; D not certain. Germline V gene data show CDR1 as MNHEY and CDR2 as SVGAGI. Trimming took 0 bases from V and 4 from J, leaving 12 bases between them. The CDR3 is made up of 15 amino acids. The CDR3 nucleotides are TGTGCCAGCAGTTACTCGGGGTCTGACCGAGAGACCCAGTACTTC. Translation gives CASSYSGSDRETQYF.

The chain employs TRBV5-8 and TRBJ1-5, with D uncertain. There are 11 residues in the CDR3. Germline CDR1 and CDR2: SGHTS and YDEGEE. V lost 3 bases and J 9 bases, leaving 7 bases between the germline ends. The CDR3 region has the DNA TGTGCCAGCAGCTCCGGAGGGCCCCAGCATTTT. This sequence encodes CASSSGGPQHF.

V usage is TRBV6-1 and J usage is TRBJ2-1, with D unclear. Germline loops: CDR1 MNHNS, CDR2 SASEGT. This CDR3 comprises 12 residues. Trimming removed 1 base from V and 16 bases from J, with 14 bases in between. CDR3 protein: CASSEVHLLGFF. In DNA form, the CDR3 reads TGTGCCAGCAGTGAAGTTCACCTCTTGGGTTTCTTC.